The 4 T cell receptor beta chains in this list originate from one sample, sequenced in a study of blood T cells in healthy people across ages. A second roughly 7 to 11 cycle PCR used barcoded and J-beta primers. TCRdb itself ran the 5' RACE reads through MiXCR, one entry per CDR3 protein. The sample carries 1,800,000 or so distinct CDR3 sequences, roughly two fifths recorded once. The sequenced material came from blood. These receptor sequences come from a human donor in good health.

The chain has TRBV4-1 and TRBJ2-7; D possibly corresponds to TRBD2 (5 bases). Trimming cost V 3 bases and J 3 bases, with 15 bases left between them. Germline loops: CDR1 MGHRA, CDR2 YSYEKL. CDR3 length: 15 amino acids. The CDR3 coding sequence is TGCGCCAGCAGCCATTTTGGACTCACTAACTACGAGCAGTACTTC. It codes for CASSHFGLTNYEQYF.

This rearrangement joins TRBV27 to TRBJ1-2; 11 nucleotides line up with TRBD1. The CDR3 is made up of 13 amino acids. V was pared by 9 bases and J by 7 bases, with 7 bases of the junction left unmatched. CDR1 is MNHEY and CDR2 is SMNVEV in the germline V gene (reference sequence). For the CDR3, the DNA is TGTGCCAGTACCCGGACAGGGGGCTTTGGCTACACCTTC. This encodes CASTRTGGFGYTF.

The chain uses TRBV7-2 and TRBJ1-2; a possible D gene is TRBD1 (5 bases). The CDR3 sequence is 14 residues long. Germline-derived CDR1 and CDR2 are SGHTA and FQGNSA. V lost 6 bases and J lost 2, with 13 bases in between. CDR3 sequence: CASRQTGPNYGYTF. For the CDR3, the DNA is TGTGCCAGCAGACAAACAGGACCAAACTATGGCTACACCTTC.

V and J are TRBV7-3 and TRBJ2-1; 10 bases match TRBD2. Trimming removed 5 bases from V and 8 bases from J; junction bases left unmatched: 6. Germline V gene sequence: CDR1 SGHTA, CDR2 FQGTGA. The CDR3 runs to 14 residues. CDR3 residues: CASSQGLARDEQFF. CDR3 in DNA: TGTGCCAGCAGCCAGGGACTAGCGAGGGATGAGCAGTTCTTC.